This T cell receptor beta chain was retrieved from a study of low-dose radiotherapy and immunotherapy resistance in tumors. The ends lost 0 bases at V and 5 bases at J; junction bases unmatched: 1. CDR1 and CDR2 (germline): GTSNPN, SVGIG (reference sequence). CDR3 length equals 13 residues. Time point indicated: after trial treatment. Noted treatment: LDRT plus nivolumab, ipilimumab, low-dose cyclophosphamide and aspirin (RACIN trial). This clonotype was counted many times. TRAV- and TRBV-specific primers were used for first-strand cDNA, which covered alpha and beta chains. With a V-primer adapter and a constant-region primer, TCRs were amplified for approximately 19 PCR cycles. One entry per CDR3 protein, called by TCRdb with MiXCR from the reads. The table records fewer than 110,000 distinct CDR3 sequences, less than 25% of them present only once.

The sequence was obtained from a male donor with prostate cancer. Sequenced material: PBMCs, taken after low-dose radiotherapy plus immunotherapy. The gene calls are TRBV30 and TRBJ1-5; 7 bases line up with TRBD1. The CDR3 reads CAWSVQGDQPQHF. The CDR3 DNA reads as TGTGCCTGGAGTGTGCAGGGGGATCAGCCCCAGCATTTT.